This record concerns one T cell receptor (beta chain) sequence. Its antigen is undetermined. This sample was included in a study of cytomegalovirus exposure and HLA in healthy donors. At the level of the study: The study placed around 85% of its approximately 360 genotyped donors in the Caucasian-associated ancestry cluster. Study conclusions and caveats: Only CMV serostatus was available as immune exposure information. The classifier reportedly diagnosed cytomegalovirus status with high sensitivity and specificity.

The CDR3 contains 14 residues. The V end lost 4 bases, the J end lost 4 bases, and 13 bases lay between the germline ends. CDR1 and CDR2 from the germline V gene are LNHDA and SQIVND (reference sequence). PCR amplification relied on 60 Vbeta primers (plus 13 Jbeta primers). Authors' analysis steps: An analysis performed later counted around 80 million unique TCR beta chains (around 11 million of them shared). Sequencing used immunoSEQ multiplex PCR; TCRdb keeps in-frame clones, though not all of them. D and trimming come from the DNA, and the V and J calls and clone size come from that table. The sample carries about 150,000 clones, 82% recorded once.

The sequenced sample consisted of PBMCs. This receptor was identified in a woman in her 50s in good health and CMV-seropositive. The chain couples TRBV19 to TRBJ1-1; perhaps TRBD1 as D (5 bases). This CDR3 is CASSTMGGLTEAFF. The CDR3 region has the DNA TGTGCCAGTAGTACGATGGGGGGTCTCACTGAAGCTTTCTTT. The full variable domain, its missing parts supplied by reference TRBV19 and TRBJ1-1, is DGGITQSPKYLFRKEGQNVTLSCEQNLNHDAMYWYRQDPGQGLRLIYYSQIVNDFQKGDIAEGYSVSREKKESFPLTVTSAQKNPTAFYLCASSTMGGLTEAFFGQGTRLTVV.